A single sample gave rise to the 18 T cell receptor beta chains below, sequenced in a study of OX40 agonist ivuxolimab in advanced cancers. Only in-frame clones appear in the TCRdb table, and some are missing; sequencing was by immunoSEQ multiplex PCR. Of 55,000 to 70,000 clones in the sample, just under 90% were seen once. The sample consisted of CD4+ or CD8+ T cells sorted from blood, taken in a trial of the OX40 agonist ivuxolimab. These TCRs come from an adult with an advanced solid tumor such as melanoma, head and neck, liver or kidney cancer.

The chain carries TRBV6-5 and TRBJ1-3; D is unresolved. CDR1 and CDR2 (germline): MNHEY, SVGAGI. V lost 8 bases and J lost 0, with 2 bases in between. The CDR3 runs 11 residues. In nucleotides, the CDR3 is TGTGCCAGCCACTCTGGAAACACCATATATTTT. Amino acids: CASHSGNTIYF.

The chain employs TRBV7-2 and TRBJ1-3; TRBD1 might be the D (5 bases). The CDR3 consists of 16 residues. Germline V lookup: CDR1 SGHTA, CDR2 FQGNSA. The V gene lost 0 bases and the J gene lost 0 bases, with 9 bases spanning the gap. The CDR3 nucleotides read TGTGCCAGCAGCTTAGCTGGGGCTCCCTCTGGAAACACCATATATTTT. Its translation is CASSLAGAPSGNTIYF.

V usage is TRBV7-2 and J usage is TRBJ1-3; D is perhaps TRBD1 (5 bases). The CDR3 length is 16 residues. V gave up 6 bases and J gave up 0 bases, with 15 bases separating them. In germline, CDR1 is SGHTA, CDR2 FQGNSA. CDR3 region: CASSKGQIDSGNTIYF. CDR3 nucleotides: TGTGCCAGCAGTAAGGGGCAGATCGACTCTGGAAACACCATATATTTT.

The rearrangement uses TRBV5-1 and TRBJ1-5; D unclear. The CDR3 length is 15 residues. V was shortened by 0 bases and J by 1 base, with 8 bases between the two germline ends. CDR1 SGHRS and CDR2 YFSETQ come from the germline V gene. The DNA for the CDR3 is TGCGCCAGCAGCTTGGGCCAGCCGAGCAATCAGCCCCAGCATTTT. Encoded protein: CASSLGQPSNQPQHF.

This clone was seen a single time. The chain joins TRBV15 to TRBJ2-3, with D uncertain. This CDR3 is built from 15 residues. V was pared by 1 base and J by 1 base, with 9 bases between. The germline gives CDR1 LNHNV, CDR2 YYDKDF (reference sequence). CDR3 amino acids: CATSRGSPGTDTQYF. The CDR3, as DNA: TGTGCCACCAGCAGAGGGAGCCCAGGCACAGATACGCAGTATTTT.

This chain links TRBV6-5 with TRBJ1-3; D is undetermined. Trimming shortened V by 4 bases and J by 3 bases, and 7 bases separated the two germline ends. Germline values: CDR1 MNHEY, CDR2 SVGAGI. The CDR3 has 13 residues. The CDR3 region has the DNA TGTGCCAGCAGTTCAGGTAGTGGAAACACCATATATTTT. Protein product: CASSSGSGNTIYF.

The chain has TRBV19 and TRBJ1-2; D is perhaps TRBD1 (6 bases). Germline V lookup: CDR1 LNHDA, CDR2 SQIVND (reference sequence). Trimming shortened V by 4 bases and J by 4 bases, and 13 bases separated the two germline ends. The CDR3 runs 14 residues. The chain's CDR3 is CASSTSQGPYGYTF. The DNA for the CDR3 is TGTGCCAGTAGTACTTCACAGGGTCCCTATGGCTACACCTTC.

The genes are TRBV11-2 and TRBJ2-7; 10 nucleotides match TRBD2. The germline V gene has CDR1 SGHAT and CDR2 FQNNGV. The CDR3 runs to 16 residues. V trimming: 7 bases; J trimming: 0 bases; junction bases outside the gene matches: 9. CDR3 sequence (DNA): TGTGCCAGCACCCCTGGAACTAGCGGGAACTCCTACGAGCAGTACTTC. It is translated as CASTPGTSGNSYEQYF.

The CDR3 sequence: CASSHTGGGYEQYF. In nucleotides, the CDR3 is TGTGCCAGCAGTCACACAGGGGGCGGCTACGAGCAGTACTTC. The chain has TRBV6-1 and TRBJ2-7; 9 bases align to TRBD1. Germline V CDR1 and CDR2: MNHNS, SASEGT. With 5 bases clipped from V and 3 bases from J, the junction kept 5 bases outside the gene matches. This CDR3 region has 14 residues.

The chain links TRBV10-3 to TRBJ1-5, with D perhaps TRBD1 (5 bases). Between the trimmed V and J ends, which lost 6 bases and 0 bases, there was a span of 12 bases. Looked up from germline, CDR1 is ENHRY and CDR2 is SYGVKD. The CDR3 contains 15 residues. The CDR3 sequence is CAIRQGTDSNQPQHF. CDR3 DNA: TGTGCCATCAGGCAAGGGACCGATAGCAATCAGCCCCAGCATTTT.

This rearrangement joins TRBV9 to TRBJ2-1; no definite D call. This CDR3 has 13 residues. Germline CDR1 is SGDLS and CDR2 is YYNGEE. Trimming left V 1 base short and J 6 bases short, with 8 bases between. The CDR3 bases are TGTGCCAGCAGCGTAAGAGGATCCAATGAGCAGTTCTTC. Translated, it gives CASSVRGSNEQFF. The variable domain in full, with the rest retrieved from reference TRBV9 and TRBJ2-1, is DSGVTQTPKHLITATGQRVTLRCSPRSGDLSVYWYQQSLDQGLQFLIQYYNGEERAKGNILERFSAQQFPDLHSELNLSSLELGDSALYFCASSVRGSNEQFFGPGTRLTVL.

V usage is TRBV11-2 and J usage is TRBJ1-6; 8 nucleotides align to TRBD1. CDR3 size: 15 residues. The V gene end was trimmed by 6 bases and the J gene end by 5 bases; junction bases not matched to a gene: 6. The germline CDR1 and CDR2 sequences are SGHAT and FQNNGV. CDR3 nucleotides: TGTGCCAGCAGACAGGGGGGGGTAAATAATTCACCCCTCCACTTT. It encodes CASRQGGVNNSPLHF.

V usage is TRBV11-2 and J usage is TRBJ2-7; the D gene is possibly TRBD1 (5 bases). Germline loops: CDR1 SGHAT, CDR2 FQNNGV. The CDR3 loop spans 15 amino acids. The germline V and J ends were trimmed by 5 bases and 3 bases, with 17 bases remaining between them. DNA for the CDR3: TGTGCCAGCAGCCCACTCGGTGCCCAGGGCTACGAGCAGTACTTC. Its translation is CASSPLGAQGYEQYF.

This chain connects TRBV5-5 to TRBJ1-1, with TRBD1 as a possible D gene (6 bases). Trimming pared 2 bases from V and 5 bases from J, leaving 16 bases between. CDR1 SGHKS and CDR2 YYEKEE come from the germline V gene (reference sequence). The CDR3 spans 15 residues. The CDR3 nucleotides read TGTGCCAGCAGCTTTTTGGGGGGGCCGTGGACTGAAGCTTTCTTT. Translated, it gives CASSFLGGPWTEAFF.

The V gene is TRBV2, the J gene TRBJ2-1; 8 bases match TRBD2. V lost 8 bases, J lost 9 bases, and 3 bases stayed unmatched. The germline V gene encodes CDR1 SNHLY and CDR2 FYNNEI. The CDR3 has 11 amino acids. In DNA form, the CDR3 reads TGTGCCAGCGGACGGGAGGGTGAGCAGTTCTTC. As protein: CASGREGEQFF.

This chain links TRBV7-9 with TRBJ1-1, with TRBD1 identical over 8 bases. The trim removed 3 bases at V and 4 bases at J, leaving 7 bases unmatched. CDR1 is SEHNR and CDR2 is FQNEAQ in the germline V gene (reference sequence). The CDR3 loop spans 15 amino acids. In nucleotides, the CDR3 is TGTGCCAGCAGCTTCTCGACAGGGGCGAGCACTGAAGCTTTCTTT. Its protein product is CASSFSTGASTEAFF.

The rearrangement links TRBV9 to TRBJ2-7; 11 bases line up with TRBD2. The germline V gene has CDR1 SGDLS and CDR2 YYNGEE. The CDR3 is 15 amino acids. J lost 2 bases, V lost 2 bases, and 3 bases had no gene match. CDR3 nucleotides: TGTGCCAGCAGCGTCGGGACTAGCGGAACCTACGAGCAGTACTTC. Its protein is CASSVGTSGTYEQYF.

The chain couples TRBV7-6 to TRBJ1-3, with 8 bases aligning to TRBD1. V shed 5 bases, J shed 4 bases, and the junction held 13 bases outside the gene matches. The CDR3 has 17 amino acids. Germline CDR1 SGHVS, CDR2 FNYEAQ. The CDR3 spells CASSTGQGLYGGNTIYF. The CDR3 nucleotides are TGTGCCAGCAGCACCGGACAGGGTCTTTATGGGGGAAACACCATATATTTT.